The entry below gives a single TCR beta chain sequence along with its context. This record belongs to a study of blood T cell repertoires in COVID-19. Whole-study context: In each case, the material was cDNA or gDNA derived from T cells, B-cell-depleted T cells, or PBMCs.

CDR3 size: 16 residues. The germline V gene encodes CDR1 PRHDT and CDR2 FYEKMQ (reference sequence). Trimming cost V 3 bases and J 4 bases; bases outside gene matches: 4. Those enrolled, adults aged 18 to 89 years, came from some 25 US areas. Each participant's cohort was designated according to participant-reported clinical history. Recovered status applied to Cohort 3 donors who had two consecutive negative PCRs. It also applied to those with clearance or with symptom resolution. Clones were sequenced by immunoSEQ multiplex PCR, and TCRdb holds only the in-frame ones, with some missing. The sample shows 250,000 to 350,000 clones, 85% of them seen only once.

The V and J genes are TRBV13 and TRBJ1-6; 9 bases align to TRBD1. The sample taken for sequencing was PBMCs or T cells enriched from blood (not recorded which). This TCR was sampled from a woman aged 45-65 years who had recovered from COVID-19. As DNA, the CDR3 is TGTGCCAGCAGCTTTGGGACAGGGAGTTATAATTCACCCCTCCACTTT. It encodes CASSFGTGSYNSPLHF.